These 23 T cell receptor beta chains came from one sample sequenced in a study of metastatic and nonmetastatic thyroid tumors (TCRdb year 2020). Before undergoing thyroid surgery, none of the patients had been given any kind of treatment. The library was made by PCR. TCRdb records Illumina HiSeq 4000 as the sequencer. TCRdb trimmed the raw reads at Q25, called clones with MiXCR and kept productive beta chains. The sample profile shows tens of thousands of clones; 20% of them were found once. The ten largest make up about 4.5% of the sample. The specimen sequenced was adjacent normal tissue. These receptors originate from a female donor with papillary thyroid cancer or a benign thyroid nodule (not recorded which). Some clones in this sample may be carry-over from other donors' samples.

V usage is TRBV27 and J usage is TRBJ2-1, with unresolved D. Trimming left V 6 bases short and J 8 bases short, with 17 bases between. Per germline, CDR1 MNHEY and CDR2 SMNVEV (reference sequence). The CDR3 spans 14 residues. The CDR3 bases are TGTGCCAGCAGAGACCCTGGACGAGGTTATGAGCAGTTCTTC. Its translation is CASRDPGRGYEQFF.

This clone was recorded many times. This chain links TRBV9 with TRBJ2-2, with D uncertain. V lost 0 bases and J 1 base, leaving 10 bases between the germline ends. CDR1 SGDLS and CDR2 YYNGEE come from the germline V gene. The CDR3 loop spans 16 amino acids. The CDR3 loop reads CASSVGFRRNTGELFF. The CDR3 region has the DNA TGTGCCAGCAGCGTAGGGTTCCGGCGGAACACCGGGGAGCTGTTTTTT.

The sample holds many counts of this clone. The chain recombines TRBV6-5 with TRBJ2-5, with 12 bases aligning to TRBD2. The CDR3 spans 15 residues. Germline V gene data show CDR1 as MNHEY and CDR2 as SVGAGI. The ends lost 1 base at V and 8 bases at J; junction bases unmatched: 5. The CDR3 spells CASSYFATSGSTQYF. In nucleotides, the CDR3 is TGTGCCAGCAGTTACTTTGCGACTAGCGGGAGCACCCAGTACTTC.

In its sample, this clone is medium-sized (0.01 to 0.1%). The rearrangement links TRBV6-1 to TRBJ1-5; 10 nucleotides line up with TRBD1. In germline, CDR1 is MNHNS, CDR2 SASEGT. With V trimmed by 6 bases and J by 5 bases, 4 bases remained unmatched. CDR3 length: 14 amino acids. CDR3 nucleotide sequence: TGTGCCAGCAGGACAGGGGGCAGTGATCAGCCCCAGCATTTT. It yields the protein CASRTGGSDQPQHF.

This clone was observed at least ten times. The chain recombines TRBV15 with TRBJ1-1, with D possibly matching TRBD1 (6 bases). Germline assignment: CDR1 LNHNV and CDR2 YYDKDF (reference sequence). This CDR3 contains 14 residues. The V and J ends lost 4 bases and 1 base respectively, with 10 bases between them. As DNA, the CDR3 is TGTGCCACCAGCAACCGACAGGCGAACACTGAAGCTTTCTTT. It is translated as CATSNRQANTEAFF.

In this sample, this clone turned up many times. The chain recombines TRBV15 with TRBJ1-4; 7 nucleotides match TRBD1. Per germline, CDR1 LNHNV and CDR2 YYDKDF (reference sequence). The CDR3 contains 15 residues. V shed 0 bases, J shed 4 bases, and the junction held 2 bases outside the gene matches. This chain's CDR3 is CATSREGQINEKLFF. The CDR3 nucleotides read TGTGCCACCAGCAGAGAGGGACAGATTAATGAAAAACTGTTTTTT.

This clone was detected many times. This sequence joins TRBV2 and TRBJ2-5; D not certain. The V end lost 5 bases, the J end lost 3 bases, and 10 bases lay between the germline ends. Germline V gene lookup returns CDR1 SNHLY and CDR2 FYNNEI. The CDR3 length is 13 residues. As DNA, the CDR3 is TGTGCCAGCAGTCGAAGTGCAGAAGAGACCCAGTACTTC. Translated, it gives CASSRSAEETQYF.

The V gene is TRBV2, the J gene TRBJ2-1; 9 bases are shared with TRBD1. The CDR3 totals 14 residues. Germline CDR1 and CDR2: SNHLY and FYNNEI. Trimming at V came to 6 bases and at J to 8 bases, leaving 8 bases not matched to a gene. The CDR3 is CASSHRDRVDEQFF. Here the CDR3 DNA reads TGTGCCAGCAGCCACCGGGACAGGGTGGATGAGCAGTTCTTC.

In this sample, this clone turned up a few times. The V and J genes are TRBV19 and TRBJ1-5; D is unclear. Germline-derived CDR1 and CDR2 are LNHDA and SQIVND (reference sequence). V dropped 7 bases and J dropped 2 bases, with 9 bases sitting between them. The CDR3 sequence is 13 residues long. DNA of the CDR3: TGTGCCAGTAATAAGGTAGGCAATCAGCCCCAGCATTTT. Translation gives CASNKVGNQPQHF.

Ten or more counts support this clone. This clone may be a read error of a much larger clone one base away. The V call is TRBV27, the J call TRBJ1-5; possible D gene TRBD1, 6 bases. This CDR3 has 15 residues. CDR1 and CDR2 (germline): MNHEY, SMNVEV (reference sequence). The V end was cut by 5 bases, the J end by 3 bases, with 14 bases between. This chain's CDR3 is CASSPYGQINQPQHF. In DNA, the CDR3 is TGTGCCAGCAGTCCTTACGGACAGATCAATCAGCCCCAGCATTTT.

Notes on this clone: Its ends do not fully match the called genes, so a read error is possible. CDR3 in amino acids: CAISYSSDPQYF. The CDR3 region has the DNA TGTGCCATCAGTTACTCCTCAGATCCGCAGTATTTT. V and J are TRBV6-5 and TRBJ2-3; D ambiguous. This CDR3 has 12 residues. Germline V gives CDR1 MNHEY, CDR2 SVGAGI.

This clone was counted at least ten times. This sequence joins TRBV14 and TRBJ1-1; no clear D gene. The CDR3 contains 14 residues. Looked up from germline, CDR1 is SGHDN and CDR2 is FVKESK. V shed 0 bases and J shed 5 bases, with 10 bases lying between them. The CDR3 reads CASSQDSLGTEAFF. The CDR3 DNA reads TGTGCCAGCAGCCAAGACAGTTTGGGGACTGAAGCTTTCTTT.

This clone was seen only a few times. The chain employs TRBV24-1 and TRBJ2-2, with 7 bases identical to TRBD2. The trim removed 7 bases at V and 0 bases at J, leaving 4 bases unmatched. Per the germline V gene, CDR1 is KGHDR and CDR2 is SFDVKD. The CDR3 has 15 amino acids. CDR3 residues: CATRSGVTNTGELFF. The CDR3 region has the DNA TGTGCCACCAGGAGCGGGGTAACGAACACCGGGGAGCTGTTTTTT.

At least ten counts were recorded for this clone. The CDR3 bases are TGTGCCAGCAGCTTATCGGGGCGGGACACAGATACGCAGTATTTT. As protein: CASSLSGRDTDTQYF. The chain recombines TRBV7-2 with TRBJ2-3; tentative D call: TRBD2 (6 bases). Germline CDR1 reads SGHTA; CDR2 reads FQGNSA. This CDR3 is built from 15 residues. Between the trimmed V and J ends, which lost 2 bases and 2 bases, there was a span of 11 bases.

The J gene is TRBJ2-7, the V gene TRBV20-1; TRBD2 agrees at 13 bases. The CDR3 is 15 amino acids. Per germline, CDR1 DFQATT and CDR2 SNEGSKA (reference sequence). With V trimmed by 2 bases and J by 13 bases, 14 bases remained unmatched. This chain's CDR3 is CSARYGTSGTYDLYF. The CDR3 DNA reads as TGCAGTGCTAGATACGGGACTAGCGGGACCTACGATCTTTACTTC.

Regarding this clone: Possible read error: a much larger clone is one base away. The chain recombines TRBV7-9 with TRBJ2-7; the D is unclear. The CDR3 has 13 amino acids. Germline CDR1 is SEHNR and CDR2 is FQNEAQ (reference sequence). In DNA, the CDR3 is TGTGTCAGCAGCTTATACAGAAACTACGAGCAGTACTTC. This codes for CVSSLYRNYEQYF.

Details on this clone: A read error may account for a junction end that differs from germline. The chain couples TRBV7-9 to TRBJ2-2; D perhaps matches TRBD2 (5 bases). The V gene's germline CDR1 is SEHNR and CDR2 FQNEAQ (reference sequence). This CDR3 spans 13 amino acids. The CDR3 DNA reads TGTGTCAGCCGGGGAAAGAACACCGTGGAGTTGTTTTTT. Protein product: CVSRGKNTVELFF. The whole variable domain, remainder taken from reference TRBV7-9 and TRBJ2-2, is DTGVSQNPRHKITKRGQNVTFRCDPISEHNRLYWYRQTLGQGPEFLTYFQNEAQLEKSRLLSDRFSAERPKGSFSTLEIQRTEQGDSAMYLCVSRGKNTVELFFGEGSRLTVL.

This clone showed up many times. Different DNA sequences within this sample yield the same CDR3. The chain recombines TRBV9 with TRBJ2-2; TRBD1 matches 9 bases. CDR3 length equals 16 residues. V trimming: 2 bases; J trimming: 5 bases; junction bases outside the gene matches: 7. CDR1 and CDR2 from the germline V gene are SGDLS and YYNGEE. The CDR3 nucleotides read TGTGCCAGCAGCGTCGGACAGGGGACGGGGACCGGGGAGCTGTTTTTT. Translated, it gives CASSVGQGTGTGELFF.

The table lists this clone with many counts. The chain is built from TRBV18 and TRBJ2-5, with 11 positions matching TRBD2. The CDR3 has 16 residues. V was clipped by 5 bases and J by 3 bases; unmatched bases: 8. The V gene's germline CDR1 is KGHSH and CDR2 LQKENI. The CDR3 here is CASSSPSTSGKETQYF. The CDR3 nucleotides are TGTGCCAGCTCATCCCCTTCGACTAGCGGGAAAGAGACCCAGTACTTC.

The chain links TRBV28 to TRBJ1-5; 7 positions agree with TRBD1. CDR3 length equals 13 residues. Germline V gene lookup returns CDR1 MDHEN and CDR2 SYDVKM. Trimming cost V 7 bases and J 6 bases; bases outside gene matches: 6. Here the CDR3 reads CASNRGGGQPQHF. The CDR3 nucleotides are TGTGCCAGCAATAGAGGGGGCGGTCAGCCCCAGCATTTT.

With regard to this clone: A much larger clone lies one base from this, so it may be a read error. This chain uses TRBV25-1 with TRBJ2-4; 10 bases are shared with TRBD2. The CDR3 loop spans 16 amino acids. CDR1 is MGHDK and CDR2 is SYGVNS in the germline V gene. The CDR3 bases are TGTGCCAGCAGCCGAGCGGGAGGGCCGGCCAAAAACGTTCAGTACTTC. This gives the protein CASSRAGGPAKNVQYF.

A few counts support this clone. The chain uses TRBV10-1 and TRBJ2-6, with D possibly being TRBD2 (5 bases). The germline V and J ends were trimmed by 4 bases and 1 base, with 8 bases remaining between them. CDR1 is WNHNN and CDR2 is SYGVQD in the germline V gene (reference sequence). This CDR3 has 15 residues. The CDR3 coding sequence is TGCGCCAGCAGTGCAGGCGGGTCTGGGGCCAACGTCCTGACTTTC. This encodes CASSAGGSGANVLTF.

In its sample, this clone was seen a few times. The genes are TRBV28 and TRBJ2-5; perhaps TRBD2 as D (6 bases). There are 15 residues in the CDR3. The germline V and J ends were trimmed by 8 bases and 3 bases, with 19 bases remaining between them. Germline assignment: CDR1 MDHEN and CDR2 SYDVKM. The chain's CDR3 is CASSPCGRTKETQYF. Here the CDR3 DNA reads TGTGCCAGCTCCCCGTGTGGACGGACTAAAGAGACCCAGTACTTC.